This T cell receptor beta chain was sequenced in a study of T cell changes during pregnancy in multiple sclerosis. The protocol was immunoSEQ multiplex PCR, while the TCRdb copy is restricted to in-frame clones and leaves out a portion. The sample records some 63,000 clones, roughly nine tenths being singletons. Germline loops: CDR1 SEHNR, CDR2 FQNEAQ (reference sequence). The CDR3 sequence is 14 residues long. The V end lost 5 bases, the J end lost 5 bases, and 13 bases lay between the germline ends. The sample consisted of peripheral blood, taken before pregnancy. This receptor was identified in a female donor with multiple sclerosis, enrolled in a pregnancy study. The chain recombines TRBV7-9 with TRBJ1-5; D possibly corresponds to TRBD1 (5 bases). The CDR3 protein is CASSPQGGYQPQHF. The CDR3, as DNA: TGTGCCAGCAGCCCTCAGGGTGGGTATCAGCCCCAGCATTTT. The entire variable domain, with the rest obtained from reference TRBV7-9 and TRBJ1-5, is as follows: DTGVSQNPRHKITKRGQNVTFRCDPISEHNRLYWYRQTLGQGPEFLTYFQNEAQLEKSRLLSDRFSAERPKGSFSTLEIQRTEQGDSAMYLCASSPQGGYQPQHFGDGTRLSIL.